The 2 T cell receptor beta chains below were found in one sample sequenced in a study of blood T cell repertoires in COVID-19. TCRdb's table, derived via immunoSEQ multiplex PCR, lists solely in-frame clones and lacks some. Found here are approximately 400,000 clones, 88% of them singletons; the top ten hold more than 1%. The sample taken for sequencing was PBMCs or T cells enriched from blood (not recorded which). The receptor source for this set is a woman aged 18-29 years who had recovered from COVID-19.

The gene calls are TRBV5-4 and TRBJ1-2; no reliable D call. The CDR3 is 13 residues long. CDR1 is SGHNT and CDR2 is YYREEE in the germline V gene (reference sequence). V was trimmed by 3 bases and J by 3 bases, leaving 9 bases between them. In DNA, the CDR3 is TGTGCCAGCAGCTCCGGACTCCACTATGGCTACACCTTC. Protein sequence: CASSSGLHYGYTF.

This sequence joins TRBV29-1 and TRBJ1-1; D is uncertain. This CDR3 region has 10 residues. Germline V lookup: CDR1 SQVTM, CDR2 ANQGSEA. Trimming cost V 7 bases and J 3 bases, with 6 bases left between them. CDR3 protein: CSGEDTEAFF. For the CDR3, the DNA is TGCAGCGGCGAGGACACTGAAGCTTTCTTT.